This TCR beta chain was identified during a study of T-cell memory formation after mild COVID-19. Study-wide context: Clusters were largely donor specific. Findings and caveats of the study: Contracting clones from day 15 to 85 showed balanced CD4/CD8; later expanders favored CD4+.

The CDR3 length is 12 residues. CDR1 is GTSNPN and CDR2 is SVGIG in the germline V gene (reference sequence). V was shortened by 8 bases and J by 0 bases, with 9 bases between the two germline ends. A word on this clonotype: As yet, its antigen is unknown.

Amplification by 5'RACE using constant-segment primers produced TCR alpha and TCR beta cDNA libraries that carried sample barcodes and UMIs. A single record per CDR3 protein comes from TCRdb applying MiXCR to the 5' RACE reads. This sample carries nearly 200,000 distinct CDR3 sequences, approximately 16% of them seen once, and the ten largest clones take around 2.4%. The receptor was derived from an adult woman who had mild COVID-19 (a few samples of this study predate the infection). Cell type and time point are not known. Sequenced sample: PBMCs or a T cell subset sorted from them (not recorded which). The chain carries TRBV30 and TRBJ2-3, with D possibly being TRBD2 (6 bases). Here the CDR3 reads CAGGTSTDTQYF. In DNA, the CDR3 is TGTGCCGGAGGGACTAGCACAGATACGCAGTATTTT.